The 30 T cell receptor beta chains listed next were all sequenced from one sample in a study of T cell changes during pregnancy in multiple sclerosis. The table came from immunoSEQ multiplex PCR; TCRdb's copy has only in-frame clones and leaves some out. This sample has about 59,000 clones; roughly 94% occur once, and the top ten carry about 2.6%. The sequenced sample was CD8+ T cells from peripheral blood mononuclear cells, obtained after pregnancy. The receptors stem from a female donor with multiple sclerosis, enrolled in a pregnancy study.

The rearrangement joins TRBV7-3 to TRBJ2-7; the match to TRBD1 covers 7 bases. The CDR3 length is 14 residues. J gave up 0 bases and V 5 bases, and 4 bases lay outside the gene matches. In germline, CDR1 is SGHTA, CDR2 FQGTGA. The DNA for the CDR3 is TGTGCCAGCAGCCGGGACAGTAGCTCCTACGAGCAGTACTTC. Protein product: CASSRDSSSYEQYF.

This clone showed up just once. V is TRBV19 and J is TRBJ2-7, with 8 bases matching TRBD1. CDR3 size: 15 residues. Trimming took 10 bases from V and 0 from J; bases not matched to a gene: 11. CDR1 and CDR2 (germline): LNHDA, SQIVND (reference sequence). The CDR3 bases are TGTGCCAAGGGACAGGTCCTACTTCTCTCCTACGAGCAGTACTTC. It translates to CAKGQVLLLSYEQYF.

The chain is built from TRBV5-1 and TRBJ2-1; 11 bases map to TRBD2. Trimming took 4 bases from V and 7 from J; bases not matched to a gene: 16. CDR1 is SGHRS, CDR2 YFSETQ, per germline. The CDR3 is 18 residues long. CDR3 sequence: CASSRLAGGTGPSNEQFF. In DNA, the CDR3 is TGCGCCAGCAGCCGTCTAGCGGGAGGTACCGGGCCCTCAAATGAGCAGTTCTTC.

The V gene is TRBV5-1, the J gene TRBJ2-7; 7 bases fit TRBD1. The germline V gene has CDR1 SGHRS and CDR2 YFSETQ. This CDR3 comprises 15 residues. Trimming cost V 2 bases and J 4 bases; bases outside gene matches: 9. The CDR3 coding sequence is TGCGCCAGCAGCTTAACCGGGACAGCTTATTACGAGCAGTACTTC. As protein: CASSLTGTAYYEQYF.

The chain carries TRBV7-9 and TRBJ2-1; 10 bases line up with TRBD2. CDR1 is SEHNR and CDR2 is FQNEAQ in the germline V gene (reference sequence). The CDR3 has 16 residues. Germline trimming cut 2 bases from V and 3 bases from J; bases unmatched to any gene: 4. The CDR3 nucleotides are TGTGCCAGCAGCTTAAGCGGGAGGGCGGGCTACAATGAGCAGTTCTTC. Encoded protein: CASSLSGRAGYNEQFF.

This clone was recorded a few times. This chain joins TRBV4-2 and TRBJ2-6; a possible D gene is TRBD2 (5 bases). In germline, CDR1 is LGHNA, CDR2 YNFKEQ. V lost 0 bases to trimming and J lost 0 bases, with 6 bases between them. CDR3 length equals 16 residues. CDR3 residues: CASSQDRDSGANVLTF. The CDR3 DNA is TGTGCCAGCAGCCAAGATCGGGACTCTGGGGCCAACGTCCTGACTTTC.

This chain connects TRBV15 to TRBJ2-6; D is possibly TRBD2 (6 bases). Per germline, CDR1 LNHNV and CDR2 YYDKDF (reference sequence). The CDR3 sequence is 16 residues long. V was clipped by 3 bases and J by 2 bases, with 11 bases between them. The CDR3 DNA is TGTGCCACCAGCAGGTCACTAGCAACTGGGGCCAACGTCCTGACTTTC. This sequence encodes CATSRSLATGANVLTF.

The chain recombines TRBV7-9 with TRBJ1-1; D gene ambiguous. V lost 5 bases and J 4 bases, leaving 20 bases between the germline ends. Germline V gene sequence: CDR1 SEHNR, CDR2 FQNEAQ (reference sequence). The CDR3 totals 16 residues. The CDR3 region has the DNA TGTGCCAGCAGCCCATTTTTCGACACCGACGGCACTGAAGCTTTCTTT. Translation: CASSPFFDTDGTEAFF.

The chain couples TRBV7-8 to TRBJ1-3; D call uncertain. Trimming shortened V by 1 base and J by 3 bases, and 7 bases separated the two germline ends. Germline V gene sequence: CDR1 SGHVS, CDR2 FQNEAQ. The CDR3 has 14 residues. This CDR3 is CASSLVFGGNTIYF. CDR3 sequence (DNA): TGTGCCAGCAGCTTAGTGTTCGGTGGAAACACCATATATTTT. The whole variable domain, remainder taken from reference TRBV7-8 and TRBJ1-3, is GAGVSQSPRYKVAKRGQDVALRCDPISGHVSLFWYQQALGQGPEFLTYFQNEAQLDKSGLPSDRFFAERPEGSVSTLKIQRTQQEDSAVYLCASSLVFGGNTIYFGEGSWLTVV.

V usage is TRBV28 and J usage is TRBJ2-5; 7 positions match TRBD2. This CDR3 spans 15 amino acids. The V and J ends lost 3 bases and 5 bases, in that order; junction bases with no gene match: 9. Germline V gene data show CDR1 as MDHEN and CDR2 as SYDVKM. CDR3 residues: CASSFGGRSWETQYF. The CDR3 DNA sequence: TGTGCCAGCAGTTTTGGCGGGAGATCCTGGGAGACCCAGTACTTC. Full variable domain (rest looked up from reference TRBV28 and TRBJ2-5): DVKVTQSSRYLVKRTGEKVFLECVQDMDHENMFWYRQDPGLGLRLIYFSYDVKMKEKGDIPEGYSVSREKKERFSLILESASTNQTSMYLCASSFGGRSWETQYFGPGTRLLVL.

The chain joins TRBV4-1 to TRBJ2-3; tentatively, D is TRBD2 (5 bases). Germline loops: CDR1 MGHRA, CDR2 YSYEKL. The CDR3 sequence is 16 residues long. V was pared by 6 bases and J by 0 bases, with 16 bases between. CDR3 in amino acids: CASRREDLSSTDTQYF. The CDR3 nucleotides are TGCGCCAGCAGACGTGAGGACTTGTCTAGCACAGATACGCAGTATTTT.

The rearrangement joins TRBV25-1 to TRBJ2-1; possibly TRBD1 for D (6 bases). The CDR3 extends over 15 amino acids. Trimming left V 5 bases short and J 1 base short, with 12 bases between. Germline lookup yields CDR1 MGHDK and CDR2 SYGVNS. The CDR3: CASSTGTGSYNEQFF. The CDR3 DNA is TGTGCCAGCAGTACAGGGACCGGGTCCTACAATGAGCAGTTCTTC.

This chain connects TRBV19 to TRBJ2-7; TRBD2 aligns across 14 bases. Germline CDR1 is LNHDA and CDR2 is SQIVND (reference sequence). J gave up 6 bases and V 5 bases, and 12 bases lay outside the gene matches. The CDR3 sequence is 17 residues long. This CDR3 reads CASSLRRLAGGLGEQYF. The DNA of the CDR3 is TGTGCCAGTAGTCTGCGGCGACTAGCGGGAGGGCTCGGCGAGCAGTACTTC.

The chain links TRBV11-2 to TRBJ1-1, with D uncertain. Trimming stripped 2 bases from V and 3 bases from J, with 7 bases between. From germline, CDR1 is SGHAT and CDR2 FQNNGV. The CDR3 has 13 residues. CDR3 protein: CASSLNPDTEAFF. The CDR3 DNA reads as TGTGCCAGCAGCTTAAATCCAGACACTGAAGCTTTCTTT.

The chain employs TRBV29-1 and TRBJ2-7, with TRBD2 matching 7 bases. CDR3 length equals 15 residues. Germline CDR1 reads SQVTM; CDR2 reads ANQGSEA. V lost 0 bases to trimming and J lost 3 bases; unmatched junction nucleotides: 8. In nucleotides, the CDR3 is TGCAGCGTTGAAGATTTTGGGGAGGGAAGCTACGAGCAGTACTTC. This sequence encodes CSVEDFGEGSYEQYF.

This clone came up once. This chain connects TRBV7-9 to TRBJ2-7; D perhaps matches TRBD1 (5 bases). This CDR3 region has 12 residues. Germline CDR1 is SEHNR and CDR2 is FQNEAQ (reference sequence). Trimming took off 5 bases at V and 4 bases at J, with 9 bases between the two ends. Here the CDR3 reads CASSAQGYEQYF. CDR3 DNA sequence: TGTGCCAGCAGCGCCCAGGGTTACGAGCAGTACTTC.

This clone has just one count. This chain uses TRBV27 with TRBJ2-7, with D perhaps TRBD1 (5 bases). V was cut by 2 bases and J by 2 bases, with 13 bases left in between. Germline V gives CDR1 MNHEY, CDR2 SMNVEV (reference sequence). The CDR3 length is 15 residues. The CDR3, as DNA: TGTGCCAGCAGTTTAACTCAGACAGAGCCCTACGAGCAGTACTTC. Protein: CASSLTQTEPYEQYF.

The chain employs TRBV30 and TRBJ2-1, with D perhaps TRBD2 (5 bases). The V end lost 2 bases, the J end lost 9 bases, and 8 bases lay between the germline ends. Per germline, CDR1 GTSNPN and CDR2 SVGIG (reference sequence). This CDR3 spans 11 amino acids. In nucleotides, the CDR3 is TGTGCCTGGAGTTTTGAGGGTGAGCAGTTCTTC. Residues: CAWSFEGEQFF.

V and J are TRBV19 and TRBJ2-1; D unresolved. Germline V gene data show CDR1 as LNHDA and CDR2 as SQIVND (reference sequence). This CDR3 contains 12 residues. V dropped 7 bases and J dropped 3 bases, with 7 bases sitting between them. In DNA, the CDR3 is TGTGCCAGTAATCCGGGCTACAATGAGCAGTTCTTC. It codes for CASNPGYNEQFF.

The chain recombines TRBV27 with TRBJ1-2, with 10 bases fitting TRBD1. In germline, CDR1 is MNHEY, CDR2 SMNVEV (reference sequence). The junction had 11 bases not matched to a gene; V was cut back by 5 bases and J by 5 bases. This CDR3 is built from 16 residues. CDR3 in amino acids: CASSPNRQGALYGYTF. CDR3 nucleotide sequence: TGTGCCAGCAGTCCGAATCGACAGGGGGCCCTATATGGCTACACCTTC.

The chain couples TRBV7-5 to TRBJ1-2; TRBD1 is the table's D call, not checked against the DNA. TRBV7-5 is annotated as a pseudogene. The CDR3 totals 14 residues. The CDR3, as DNA: TGTGTCAGAAGCTCCTTCGGACAGGTCTATGGCTACACCTTC. Protein product: CVRSSFGQVYGYTF.

The chain combines TRBV29-1 with TRBJ2-7; 9 bases line up with TRBD1. The V gene's germline CDR1 is SQVTM and CDR2 ANQGSEA. With 4 bases clipped from V and 4 bases from J, the junction kept 5 bases outside the gene matches. CDR3 length equals 13 residues. CDR3 loop: CSVVGTGTYEQYF. Here the CDR3 DNA reads TGCAGCGTTGTAGGGACAGGGACATACGAGCAGTACTTC.

The chain is built from TRBV19 and TRBJ1-1; weak D call: TRBD1 (5 bases). CDR3 size: 12 residues. Germline values: CDR1 LNHDA, CDR2 SQIVND (reference sequence). V was cut by 6 bases and J by 7 bases, with 12 bases left in between. The CDR3 sequence: CASRVGGIEAFF. CDR3 DNA sequence: TGTGCCAGTAGGGTGGGGGGAATTGAAGCTTTCTTT.

The chain is built from TRBV9 and TRBJ2-1; TRBD2 agrees at 7 bases. Trimming took 2 bases from V and 8 from J; bases not matched to a gene: 1. Germline-derived CDR1 and CDR2 are SGDLS and YYNGEE. The CDR3 is 12 residues long. The CDR3 sequence: CASSVRGDEQFF. CDR3 coding DNA: TGTGCCAGCAGCGTCCGGGGGGATGAGCAGTTCTTC.

This chain links TRBV7-9 with TRBJ2-5; a possible D gene is TRBD2 (5 bases). The germline V gene has CDR1 SEHNR and CDR2 FQNEAQ (reference sequence). The CDR3 is 14 residues long. Trimming removed 3 bases at V and 3 bases at J, with 11 bases between. The CDR3 region has the DNA TGTGCCAGCAGCTTTGCTTACGGGGAAGAGACCCAGTACTTC. Translating it yields CASSFAYGEETQYF.

V and J are TRBV6-5 and TRBJ2-7; no reliable D call. Germline CDR1 reads MNHEY; CDR2 reads SVGAGI. The CDR3 length is 15 residues. The V end was cut by 2 bases, the J end by 3 bases, with 14 bases between. DNA for the CDR3: TGTGCCAGCAGTTACGGCGGCAGCTTTCTCTACGAGCAGTACTTC. It is translated as CASSYGGSFLYEQYF.

In this sample, this clone turned up a few times. The chain links TRBV15 to TRBJ1-1; tentative D call: TRBD1 (5 bases). The germline gives CDR1 LNHNV, CDR2 YYDKDF (reference sequence). This CDR3 has 15 residues. V shed 3 bases and J shed 5 bases, with 16 bases lying between them. CDR3: CATSSMGGFRTEAFF. CDR3 DNA sequence: TGTGCCACCAGCAGCATGGGGGGTTTTCGGACTGAAGCTTTCTTT.

The gene calls are TRBV4-1 and TRBJ1-1; D might be TRBD1 (5 bases). Trimming shortened V by 1 base and J by 3 bases, and 9 bases separated the two germline ends. The CDR3 has 14 amino acids. CDR1 is MGHRA and CDR2 is YSYEKL in the germline V gene. The CDR3 spells CASSQAAGHTEAFF. In nucleotides, the CDR3 is TGCGCCAGCAGCCAAGCGGCAGGGCACACTGAAGCTTTCTTT.

This chain connects TRBV4-1 to TRBJ1-3; 7 bases line up with TRBD1. With 2 bases clipped from V and 2 bases from J, the junction kept 3 bases outside the gene matches. Germline CDR1 MGHRA, CDR2 YSYEKL. The CDR3 runs 15 residues. DNA of the CDR3: TGCGCCAGCAGCCAACTAGGACAGGCTGGAAACACCATATATTTT. Translating gives CASSQLGQAGNTIYF.

This chain joins TRBV11-2 and TRBJ1-3, with 9 bases that match TRBD1. This CDR3 has 15 amino acids. Germline V gives CDR1 SGHAT, CDR2 FQNNGV. V was clipped by 3 bases and J by 2 bases; unmatched bases: 2. CDR3 in amino acids: CASSFRQGAGNTIYF. The CDR3 region has the DNA TGTGCCAGCAGCTTTAGACAGGGGGCTGGAAACACCATATATTTT.